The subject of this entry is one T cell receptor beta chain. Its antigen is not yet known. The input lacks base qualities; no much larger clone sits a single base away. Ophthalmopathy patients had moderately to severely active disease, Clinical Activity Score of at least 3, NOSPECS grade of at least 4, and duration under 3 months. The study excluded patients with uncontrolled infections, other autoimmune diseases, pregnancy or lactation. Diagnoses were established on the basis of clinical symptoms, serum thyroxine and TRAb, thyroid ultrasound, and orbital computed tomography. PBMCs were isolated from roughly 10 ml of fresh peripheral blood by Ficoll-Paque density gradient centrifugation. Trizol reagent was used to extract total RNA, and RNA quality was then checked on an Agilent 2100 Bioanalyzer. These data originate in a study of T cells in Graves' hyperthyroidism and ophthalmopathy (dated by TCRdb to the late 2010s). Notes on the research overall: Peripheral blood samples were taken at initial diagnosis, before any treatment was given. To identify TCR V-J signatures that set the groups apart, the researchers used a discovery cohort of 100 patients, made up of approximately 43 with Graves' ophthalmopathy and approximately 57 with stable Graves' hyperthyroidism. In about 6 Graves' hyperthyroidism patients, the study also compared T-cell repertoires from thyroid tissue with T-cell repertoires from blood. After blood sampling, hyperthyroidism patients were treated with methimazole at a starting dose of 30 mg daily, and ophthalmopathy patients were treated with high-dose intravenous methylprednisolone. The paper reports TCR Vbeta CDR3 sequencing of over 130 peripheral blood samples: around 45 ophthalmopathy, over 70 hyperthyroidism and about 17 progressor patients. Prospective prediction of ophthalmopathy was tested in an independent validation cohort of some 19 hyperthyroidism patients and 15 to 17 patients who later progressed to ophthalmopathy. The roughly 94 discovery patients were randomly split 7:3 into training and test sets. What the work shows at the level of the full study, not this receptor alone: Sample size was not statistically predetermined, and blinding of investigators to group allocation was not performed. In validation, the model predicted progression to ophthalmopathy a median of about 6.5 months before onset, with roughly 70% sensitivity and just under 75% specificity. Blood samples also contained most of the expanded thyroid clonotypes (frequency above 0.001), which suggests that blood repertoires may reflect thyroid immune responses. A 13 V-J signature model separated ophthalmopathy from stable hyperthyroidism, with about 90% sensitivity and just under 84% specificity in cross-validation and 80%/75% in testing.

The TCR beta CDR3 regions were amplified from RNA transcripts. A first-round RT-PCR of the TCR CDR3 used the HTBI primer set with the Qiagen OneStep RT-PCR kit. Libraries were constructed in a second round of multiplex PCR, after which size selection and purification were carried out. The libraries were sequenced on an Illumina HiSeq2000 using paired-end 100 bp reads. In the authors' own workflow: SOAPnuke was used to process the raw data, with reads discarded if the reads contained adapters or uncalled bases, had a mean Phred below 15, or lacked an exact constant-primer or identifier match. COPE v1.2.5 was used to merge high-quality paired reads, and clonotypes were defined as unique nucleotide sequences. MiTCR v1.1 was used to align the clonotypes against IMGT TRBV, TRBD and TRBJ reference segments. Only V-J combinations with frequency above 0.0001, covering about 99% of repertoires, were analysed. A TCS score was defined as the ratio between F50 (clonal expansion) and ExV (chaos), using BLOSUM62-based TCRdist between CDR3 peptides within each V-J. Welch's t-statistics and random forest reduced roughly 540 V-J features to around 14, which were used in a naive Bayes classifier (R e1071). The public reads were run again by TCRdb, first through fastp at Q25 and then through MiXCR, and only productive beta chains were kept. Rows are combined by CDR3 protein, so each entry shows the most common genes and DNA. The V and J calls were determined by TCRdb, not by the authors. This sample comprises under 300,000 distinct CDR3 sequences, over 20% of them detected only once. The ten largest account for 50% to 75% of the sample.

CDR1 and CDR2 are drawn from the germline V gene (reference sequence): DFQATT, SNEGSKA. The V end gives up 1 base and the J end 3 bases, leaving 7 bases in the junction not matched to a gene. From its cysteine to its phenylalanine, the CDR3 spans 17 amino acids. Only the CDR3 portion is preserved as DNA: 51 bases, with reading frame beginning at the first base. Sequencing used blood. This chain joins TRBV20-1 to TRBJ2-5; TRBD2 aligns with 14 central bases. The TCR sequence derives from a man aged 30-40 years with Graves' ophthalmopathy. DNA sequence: TGCAGTGCTAGAGTAAGCCCGGGACTAGCGGGAGAAGAGACCCAGTACTTC. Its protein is CSARVSPGLAGEETQYF.